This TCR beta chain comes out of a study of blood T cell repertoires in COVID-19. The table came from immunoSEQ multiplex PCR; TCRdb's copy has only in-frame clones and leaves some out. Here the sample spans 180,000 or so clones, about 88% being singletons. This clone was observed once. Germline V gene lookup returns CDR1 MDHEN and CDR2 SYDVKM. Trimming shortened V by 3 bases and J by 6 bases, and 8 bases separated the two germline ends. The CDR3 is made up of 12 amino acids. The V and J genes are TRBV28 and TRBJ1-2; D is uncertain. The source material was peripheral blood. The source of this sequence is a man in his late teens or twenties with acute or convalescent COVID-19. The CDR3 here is CASSFYRDGYTF. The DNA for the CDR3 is TGTGCCAGCAGTTTTTATCGAGATGGCTACACCTTC.